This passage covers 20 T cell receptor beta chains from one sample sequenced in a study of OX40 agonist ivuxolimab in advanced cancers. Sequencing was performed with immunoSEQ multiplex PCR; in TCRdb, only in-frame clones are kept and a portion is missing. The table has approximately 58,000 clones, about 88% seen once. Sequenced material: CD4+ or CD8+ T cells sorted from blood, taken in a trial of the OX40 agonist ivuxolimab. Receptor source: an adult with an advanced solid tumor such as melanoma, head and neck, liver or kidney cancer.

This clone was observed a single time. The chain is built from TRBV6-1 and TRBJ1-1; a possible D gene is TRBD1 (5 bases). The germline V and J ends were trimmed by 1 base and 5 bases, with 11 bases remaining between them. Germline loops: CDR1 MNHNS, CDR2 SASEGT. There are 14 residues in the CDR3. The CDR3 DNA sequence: TGTGCCAGCAGTGAAGTGCGGGGGGTTACTGAAGCTTTCTTT. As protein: CASSEVRGVTEAFF.

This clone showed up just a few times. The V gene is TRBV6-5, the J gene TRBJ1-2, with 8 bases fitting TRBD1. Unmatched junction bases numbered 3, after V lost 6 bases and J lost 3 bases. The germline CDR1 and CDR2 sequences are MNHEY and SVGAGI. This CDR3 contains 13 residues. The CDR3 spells CASSGQGHYGYTF. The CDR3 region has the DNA TGTGCCAGCAGCGGACAGGGACACTATGGCTACACCTTC.

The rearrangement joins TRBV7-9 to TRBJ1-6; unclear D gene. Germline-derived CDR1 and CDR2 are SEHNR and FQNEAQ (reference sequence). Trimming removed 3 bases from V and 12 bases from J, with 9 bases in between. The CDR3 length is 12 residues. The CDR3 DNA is TGTGCCAGCAGCTTGGGTATGGGACCCCTCCACTTT. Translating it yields CASSLGMGPLHF.

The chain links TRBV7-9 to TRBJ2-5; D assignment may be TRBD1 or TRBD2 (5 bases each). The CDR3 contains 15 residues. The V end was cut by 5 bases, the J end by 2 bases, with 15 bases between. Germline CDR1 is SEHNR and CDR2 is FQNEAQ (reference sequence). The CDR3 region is CASSPPGWGQETQYF. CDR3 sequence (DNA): TGTGCCAGCAGCCCACCTGGGTGGGGGCAAGAGACCCAGTACTTC.

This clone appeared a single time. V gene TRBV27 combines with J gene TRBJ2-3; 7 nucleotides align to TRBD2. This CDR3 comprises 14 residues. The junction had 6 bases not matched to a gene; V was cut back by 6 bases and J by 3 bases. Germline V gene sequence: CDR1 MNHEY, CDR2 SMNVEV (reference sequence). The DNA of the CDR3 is TGTGCCAGCAGGGTGAGACTAGCAACAGATACGCAGTATTTT. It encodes CASRVRLATDTQYF.

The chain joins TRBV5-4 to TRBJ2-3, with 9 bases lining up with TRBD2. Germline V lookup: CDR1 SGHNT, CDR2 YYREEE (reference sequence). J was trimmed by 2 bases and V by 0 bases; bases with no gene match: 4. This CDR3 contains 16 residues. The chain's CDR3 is CASSLGAGGDTDTQYF. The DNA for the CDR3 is TGTGCCAGCAGCTTGGGAGCGGGAGGAGACACAGATACGCAGTATTTT.

This chain's CDR3 is CASTSELVTDTQYF. The CDR3 coding sequence is TGTGCCAGCACCAGCGAGTTGGTGACAGATACGCAGTATTTT. This sequence joins TRBV6-6 and TRBJ2-3; no clear D. Trimming removed 7 bases at V and 3 bases at J, with 14 bases between. This CDR3 is built from 14 residues. The germline gives CDR1 MNHNY, CDR2 SVGAGI (reference sequence).

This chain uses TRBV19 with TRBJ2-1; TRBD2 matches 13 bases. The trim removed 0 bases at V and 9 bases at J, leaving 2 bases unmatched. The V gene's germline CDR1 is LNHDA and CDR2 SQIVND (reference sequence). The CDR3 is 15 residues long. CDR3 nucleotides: TGTGCCAGTAGTATAGATGGACTAGCGGGAGTTGAGCAGTTCTTC. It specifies CASSIDGLAGVEQFF.

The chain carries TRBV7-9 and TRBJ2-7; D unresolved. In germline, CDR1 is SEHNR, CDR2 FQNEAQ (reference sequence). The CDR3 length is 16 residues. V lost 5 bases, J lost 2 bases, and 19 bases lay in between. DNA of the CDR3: TGTGCCAGCAGCCCCTCCCAAGAAGCTTTGCCCTACGAGCAGTACTTC. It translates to CASSPSQEALPYEQYF.

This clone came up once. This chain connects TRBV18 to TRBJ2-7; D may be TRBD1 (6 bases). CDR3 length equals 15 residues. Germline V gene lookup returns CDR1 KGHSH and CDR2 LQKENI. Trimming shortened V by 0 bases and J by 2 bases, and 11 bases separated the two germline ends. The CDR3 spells CASSPPARGAYEQYF. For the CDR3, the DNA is TGTGCCAGCTCACCACCGGCCAGGGGTGCCTACGAGCAGTACTTC.

The chain's CDR3 is CASSLPGTGERETQYF. DNA of the CDR3: TGTGCCAGCTCACTACCCGGGACAGGGGAGCGAGAGACCCAGTACTTC. This chain uses TRBV18 with TRBJ2-5, with 10 bases lining up with TRBD1. With 4 bases clipped from V and 4 bases from J, the junction kept 9 bases outside the gene matches. In germline, CDR1 is KGHSH, CDR2 LQKENI. The CDR3 contains 16 residues. Drawing the rest from reference TRBV18 and TRBJ2-5, the complete variable domain is NAGVMQNPRHLVRRRGQEARLRCSPMKGHSHVYWYRQLPEEGLKFMVYLQKENIIDESGMPKERFSAEFPKEGPSILRIQQVVRGDSAAYFCASSLPGTGERETQYFGPGTRLLVL.

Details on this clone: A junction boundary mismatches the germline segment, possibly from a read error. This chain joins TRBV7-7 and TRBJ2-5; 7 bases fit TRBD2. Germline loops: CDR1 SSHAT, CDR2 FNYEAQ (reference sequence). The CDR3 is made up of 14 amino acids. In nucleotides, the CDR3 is TGTGCTAGCAGCCTCCGTCCGGGAGGAGAGACCCAGTACTTC. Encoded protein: CASSLRPGGETQYF.

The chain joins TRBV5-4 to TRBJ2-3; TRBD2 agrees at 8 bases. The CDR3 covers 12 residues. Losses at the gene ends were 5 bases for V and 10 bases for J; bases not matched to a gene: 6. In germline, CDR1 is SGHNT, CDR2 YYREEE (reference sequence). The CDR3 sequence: CASSSPTSAQYF. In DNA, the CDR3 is TGTGCCAGCAGTTCGCCGACTAGCGCGCAGTATTTT.

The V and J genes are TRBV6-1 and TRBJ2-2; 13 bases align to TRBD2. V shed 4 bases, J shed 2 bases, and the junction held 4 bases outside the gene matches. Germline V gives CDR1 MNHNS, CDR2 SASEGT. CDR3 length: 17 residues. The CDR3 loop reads CASSGGTSGANTGELFF. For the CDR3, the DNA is TGTGCCAGCAGTGGAGGGACTAGCGGGGCTAACACCGGGGAGCTGTTTTTT.

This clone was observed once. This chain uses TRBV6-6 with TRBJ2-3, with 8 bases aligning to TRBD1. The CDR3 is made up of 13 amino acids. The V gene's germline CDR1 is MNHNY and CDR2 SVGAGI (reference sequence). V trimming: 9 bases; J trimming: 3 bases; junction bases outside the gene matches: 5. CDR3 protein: CASRTGGTDTQYF. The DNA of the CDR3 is TGTGCCAGTAGAACAGGGGGTACAGATACGCAGTATTTT.

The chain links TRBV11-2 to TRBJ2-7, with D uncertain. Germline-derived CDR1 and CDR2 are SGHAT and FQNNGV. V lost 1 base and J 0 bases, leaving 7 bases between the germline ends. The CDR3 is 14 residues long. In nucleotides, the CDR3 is TGTGCCAGCAGCTTAGGGCGCGGCTCCTACGAGCAGTACTTC. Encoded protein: CASSLGRGSYEQYF.

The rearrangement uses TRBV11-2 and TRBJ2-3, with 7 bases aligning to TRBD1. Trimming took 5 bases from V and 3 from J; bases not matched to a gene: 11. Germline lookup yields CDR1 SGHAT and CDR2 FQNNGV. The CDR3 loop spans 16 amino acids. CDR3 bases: TGTGCCAGCAGCACACAAAGACAGGGTGTAACAGATACGCAGTATTTT. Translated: CASSTQRQGVTDTQYF.

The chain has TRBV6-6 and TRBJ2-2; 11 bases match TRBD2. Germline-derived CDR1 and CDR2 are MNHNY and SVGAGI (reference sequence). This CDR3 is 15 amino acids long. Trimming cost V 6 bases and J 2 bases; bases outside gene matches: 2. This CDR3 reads CASRGLADNTGELFF. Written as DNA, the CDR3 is TGTGCCAGCAGGGGACTAGCGGACAACACCGGGGAGCTGTTTTTT.

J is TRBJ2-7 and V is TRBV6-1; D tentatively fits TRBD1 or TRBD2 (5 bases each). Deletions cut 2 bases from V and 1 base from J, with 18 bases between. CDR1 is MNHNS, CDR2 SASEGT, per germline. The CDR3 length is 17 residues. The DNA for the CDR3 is TGTGCCAGCAGTGAACACTACGGACGGGGCGGATCCTACGAGCAGTACTTC. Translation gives CASSEHYGRGGSYEQYF.

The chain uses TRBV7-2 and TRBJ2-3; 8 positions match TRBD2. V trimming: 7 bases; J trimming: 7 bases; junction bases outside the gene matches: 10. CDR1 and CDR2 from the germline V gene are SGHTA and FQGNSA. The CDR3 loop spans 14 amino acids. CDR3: CASNPGGTLNTQYF. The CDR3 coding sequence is TGTGCCAGCAATCCGGGGGGGACCCTGAATACGCAGTATTTT.